This T cell receptor (beta chain) came from a study of blood T cell repertoires in COVID-19. The table came from immunoSEQ multiplex PCR; TCRdb's copy has only in-frame clones and leaves some out. This sample yields around 120,000 clones, of which around 86% are seen a single time; 25% to 35% belongs to the top ten. There are 10 residues in the CDR3. V lost 7 bases to trimming and J lost 5 bases, with 6 bases between them. CDR1 and CDR2 from the germline V gene are SGHRS and YFSETQ. Sequencing was done on a sample of peripheral blood. The receptor's source is a woman between 65 and 79 years old with acute or convalescent COVID-19. The chain joins TRBV5-1 to TRBJ1-1, with no clear D. CDR3 loop: CASRGTEAFF. As DNA, the CDR3 is TGCGCCAGCCGAGGGACTGAAGCTTTCTTT.